What follows are 14 T cell receptor beta chains derived from one specimen sequenced in a study of blood T cell repertoires in COVID-19. This table comes from immunoSEQ multiplex PCR, and its TCRdb copy is limited to in-frame clones, with some not included. This table holds some 39,000 clones, around 80% found once. Input material: peripheral blood. The receptor set was obtained from a man aged 80 or over with acute or convalescent COVID-19.

The genes are TRBV9 and TRBJ1-2; TRBD1 matches 9 bases. The CDR3 totals 16 residues. Germline V gene sequence: CDR1 SGDLS, CDR2 YYNGEE. Unmatched junction bases numbered 7, after V lost 3 bases and J lost 1 base. The CDR3 is CASSAGTGGLNYGYTF. The CDR3 nucleotides are TGTGCCAGCAGCGCCGGAACAGGGGGCCTTAACTATGGCTACACCTTC.

The chain recombines TRBV11-2 with TRBJ2-3, with D possibly matching TRBD2 (6 bases). The V gene's germline CDR1 is SGHAT and CDR2 FQNNGV. The V end was cut by 1 base, the J end by 4 bases, with 15 bases between. This CDR3 comprises 16 residues. CDR3 DNA sequence: TGTGCCAGCAGCTTAGGAGGGGCGGGGTGGCCAGATACGCAGTATTTT. This encodes CASSLGGAGWPDTQYF.

This chain joins TRBV19 and TRBJ1-5, with 7 bases fitting TRBD1. Trimming took 3 bases from V and 4 from J; bases not matched to a gene: 6. Germline CDR1 and CDR2: LNHDA and SQIVND (reference sequence). The CDR3 runs 15 residues. In nucleotides, the CDR3 is TGTGCCAGTAGTATTAACAGGGGTTGGAATCAGCCCCAGCATTTT. Amino acid sequence: CASSINRGWNQPQHF.

This clone is a singleton in its sample. CDR3 bases: TGTGCCATCCGGCAGGGTTCAAGCAACGAGCAGTACTTC. Translated, it gives CAIRQGSSNEQYF. The chain employs TRBV10-3 and TRBJ2-7, with D maybe TRBD1 (5 bases). This CDR3 is built from 13 residues. Germline assignment: CDR1 ENHRY and CDR2 SYGVKD. Trimming took off 8 bases at V and 5 bases at J, with 16 bases between the two ends.

This sequence joins TRBV5-8 and TRBJ2-7, with 7 nucleotides matching TRBD2. V shed 4 bases, J shed 6 bases, and the junction held 19 bases outside the gene matches. CDR1 SGHTS and CDR2 YDEGEE come from the germline V gene. This CDR3 comprises 17 residues. The CDR3 is CASSPGFGDEAGFEQYF. The CDR3 DNA reads TGTGCCAGCAGCCCTGGATTTGGAGATGAAGCGGGGTTCGAGCAGTACTTC.

The chain couples TRBV6-5 to TRBJ1-1; D is uncertain. This CDR3 is 14 amino acids long. Trimming stripped 10 bases from V and 1 base from J, with 16 bases between. The germline CDR1 and CDR2 sequences are MNHEY and SVGAGI. The CDR3 loop is CAIPAKDWNTEAFF. In DNA form, the CDR3 reads TGTGCCATCCCGGCGAAAGACTGGAACACTGAAGCTTTCTTT.

The V gene is TRBV30, the J gene TRBJ1-3; tentative D call: TRBD1 (5 bases). The CDR3 loop spans 16 amino acids. The V gene lost 1 base and the J gene lost 1 base, with 14 bases spanning the gap. Germline assignment: CDR1 GTSNPN and CDR2 SVGIG (reference sequence). The CDR3 DNA follows: TGTGCCTGGAGTGGCGGGACGGGAGGGTCTGGAAACACCATATATTTT. Protein product: CAWSGGTGGSGNTIYF.

The V call is TRBV7-2, the J call TRBJ2-3; the D is unclear. The CDR3 covers 14 residues. V dropped 2 bases and J dropped 2 bases, with 8 bases sitting between them. The germline gives CDR1 SGHTA, CDR2 FQGNSA. CDR3 nucleotides: TGTGCCAGCAGCTTACAACAGATCACAGATACGCAGTATTTT. Protein: CASSLQQITDTQYF. Full variable domain (missing parts from reference TRBV7-2 and TRBJ2-3): GAGVSQSPSNKVTEKGKDVELRCDPISGHTALYWYRQSLGQGLEFLIYFQGNSAPDKSGLPSDRFSAERTGGSVSTLTIQRTQQEDSAVYLCASSLQQITDTQYFGPGTRLTVL.

This chain joins TRBV6-4 and TRBJ2-1; 11 positions agree with TRBD2. Germline CDR1 is MRHNA and CDR2 is SNTAGT. This CDR3 contains 18 residues. V lost 5 bases, J lost 2 bases, and 11 bases stayed unmatched. The chain's CDR3 is CASSFKPGTSGTYNEQFF. DNA of the CDR3: TGTGCCAGCAGTTTCAAACCAGGGACTAGCGGAACCTACAATGAGCAGTTCTTC.

The chain combines TRBV5-1 with TRBJ2-4, with 9 bases that match TRBD2. The CDR3 loop spans 15 amino acids. CDR1 and CDR2 (germline): SGHRS, YFSETQ. V gave up 4 bases and J gave up 7 bases; unmatched junction bases: 9. CDR3 in amino acids: CASSRDLAGMNIQYF. The CDR3 coding sequence is TGCGCCAGCAGCCGAGATCTAGCGGGGATGAACATTCAGTACTTC.

This chain connects TRBV4-1 to TRBJ2-5; D gene ambiguous. With 1 base removed from V and 0 bases from J, the gap between germline ends came to 6 bases. In germline, CDR1 is MGHRA, CDR2 YSYEKL. The CDR3 length is 14 residues. The CDR3 loop is CASSQGADQETQYF. In DNA, the CDR3 is TGCGCCAGCAGCCAAGGCGCTGACCAAGAGACCCAGTACTTC.

This clone was found once. The gene calls are TRBV21-1 and TRBJ1-1. TRBV21-1 is assigned pseudogene status. The CDR3 spans 16 residues. CDR3 nucleotide sequence: TGTGCCAGCAGCAAAGGTGTTGAGGGGCGGGATACTGAAGCTTTCTTT. Translation gives CASSKGVEGRDTEAFF.

The rearrangement uses TRBV21-1 and TRBJ1-5. TRBV21-1 represents a pseudogene. The CDR3 is 15 residues long. CDR3 bases: TGTGCCAGCAGCAAAGCCCGGTATAGCAATCAGCCCCAGCATTTT. Translated, it gives CASSKARYSNQPQHF.

The chain has TRBV12-3 or TRBV12-4 and TRBJ2-7; 9 nucleotides match TRBD2. With V trimmed by 6 bases and J by 6 bases, 3 bases remained unmatched. The CDR3 is made up of 12 amino acids. The CDR3 here is CASRGGGVEQYF. CDR3 nucleotide sequence: TGTGCCAGCAGGGGCGGGGGGGTCGAGCAGTACTTC.